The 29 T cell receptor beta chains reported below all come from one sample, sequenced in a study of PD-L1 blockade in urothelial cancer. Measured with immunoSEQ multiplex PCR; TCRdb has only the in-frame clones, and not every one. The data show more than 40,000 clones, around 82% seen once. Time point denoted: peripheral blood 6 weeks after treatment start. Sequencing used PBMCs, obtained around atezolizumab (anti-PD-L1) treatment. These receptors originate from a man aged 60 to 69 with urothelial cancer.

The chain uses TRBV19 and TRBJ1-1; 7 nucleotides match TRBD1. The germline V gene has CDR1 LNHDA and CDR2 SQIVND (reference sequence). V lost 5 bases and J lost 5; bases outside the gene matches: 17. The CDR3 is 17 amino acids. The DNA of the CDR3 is TGTGCCAGTAGTTCCAGTTACTTACCACAGGGGAGGACTGAAGCTTTCTTT. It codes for CASSSSYLPQGRTEAFF.

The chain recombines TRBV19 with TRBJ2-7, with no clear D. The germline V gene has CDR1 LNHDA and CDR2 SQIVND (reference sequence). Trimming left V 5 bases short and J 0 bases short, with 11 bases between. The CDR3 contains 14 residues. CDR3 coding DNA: TGTGCCAGTAGTGCGACTGCAATCTCCTACGAGCAGTACTTC. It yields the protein CASSATAISYEQYF.

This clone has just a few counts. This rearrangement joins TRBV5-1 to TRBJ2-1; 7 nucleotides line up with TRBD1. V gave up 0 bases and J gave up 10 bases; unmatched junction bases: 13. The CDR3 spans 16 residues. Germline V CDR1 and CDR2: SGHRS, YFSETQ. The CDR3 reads CASSLAGGVESSEQFF. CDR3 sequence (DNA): TGCGCCAGCAGCTTGGCAGGGGGTGTCGAGTCCAGCGAGCAGTTCTTC.

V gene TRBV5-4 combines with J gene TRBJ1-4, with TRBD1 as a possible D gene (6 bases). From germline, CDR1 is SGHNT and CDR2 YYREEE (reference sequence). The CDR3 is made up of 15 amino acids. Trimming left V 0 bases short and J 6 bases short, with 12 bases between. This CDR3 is CASSLEQGSDEKLFF. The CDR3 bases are TGTGCCAGCAGCTTGGAACAGGGAAGCGATGAAAAACTGTTTTTT.

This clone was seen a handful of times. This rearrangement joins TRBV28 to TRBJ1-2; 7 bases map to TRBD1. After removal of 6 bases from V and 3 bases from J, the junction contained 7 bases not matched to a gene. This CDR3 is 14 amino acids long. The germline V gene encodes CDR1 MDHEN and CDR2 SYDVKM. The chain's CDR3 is CASRAGGTDYGYTF. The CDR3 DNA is TGTGCCAGCAGGGCAGGGGGGACGGACTATGGCTACACCTTC.

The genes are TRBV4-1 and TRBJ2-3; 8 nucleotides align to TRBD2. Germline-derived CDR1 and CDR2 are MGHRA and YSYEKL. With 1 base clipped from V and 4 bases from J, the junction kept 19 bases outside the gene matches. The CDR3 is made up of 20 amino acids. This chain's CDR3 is CASSQGAVSPDGGVADTQYF. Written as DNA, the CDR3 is TGCGCCAGCAGCCAAGGGGCGGTGTCTCCCGACGGGGGGGTCGCAGATACGCAGTATTTT.

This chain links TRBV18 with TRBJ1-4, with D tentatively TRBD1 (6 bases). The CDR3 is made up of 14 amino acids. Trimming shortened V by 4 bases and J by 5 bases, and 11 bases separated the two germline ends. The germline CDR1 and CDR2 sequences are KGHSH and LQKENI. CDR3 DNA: TGTGCCAGCTCACGAGGGGGTGGCAATGAAAAACTGTTTTTT. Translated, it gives CASSRGGGNEKLFF.

Here the CDR3 reads CASQDRGNQPQHF. DNA for the CDR3: TGTGCCAGTCAGGACAGGGGAAATCAGCCCCAGCATTTT. The chain carries TRBV19 and TRBJ1-5, with 9 bases that match TRBD1. The CDR3 totals 13 residues. Trimming at V came to 8 bases and at J to 4 bases, leaving 3 bases not matched to a gene. From germline, CDR1 is LNHDA and CDR2 SQIVND (reference sequence).

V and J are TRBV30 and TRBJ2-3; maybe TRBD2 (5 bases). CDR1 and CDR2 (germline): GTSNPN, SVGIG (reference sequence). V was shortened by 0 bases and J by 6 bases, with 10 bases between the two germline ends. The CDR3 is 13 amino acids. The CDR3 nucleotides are TGTGCCTGGAGTGTACCTGGGAGCGATACGCAGTATTTT. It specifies CAWSVPGSDTQYF.

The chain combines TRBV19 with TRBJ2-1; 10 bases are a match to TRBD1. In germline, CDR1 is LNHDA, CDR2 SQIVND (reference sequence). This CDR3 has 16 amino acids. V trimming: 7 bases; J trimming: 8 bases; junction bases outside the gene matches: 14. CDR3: CASMGAWGQGRDEQFF. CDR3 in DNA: TGTGCCAGTATGGGGGCCTGGGGACAGGGGCGAGATGAGCAGTTCTTC.

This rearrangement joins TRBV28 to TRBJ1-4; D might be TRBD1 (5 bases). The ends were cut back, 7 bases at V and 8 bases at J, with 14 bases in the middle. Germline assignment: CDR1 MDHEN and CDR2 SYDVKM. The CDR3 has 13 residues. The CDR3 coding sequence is TGTGCCAGCATGCCGGGGGAAGACGAAAAACTGTTTTTT. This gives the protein CASMPGEDEKLFF.

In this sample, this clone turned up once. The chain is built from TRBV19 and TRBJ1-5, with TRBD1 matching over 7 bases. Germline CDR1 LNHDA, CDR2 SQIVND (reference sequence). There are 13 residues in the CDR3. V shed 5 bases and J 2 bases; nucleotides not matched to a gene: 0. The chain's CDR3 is CASSDRGNQPQHF. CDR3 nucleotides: TGTGCCAGTAGTGACAGGGGCAATCAGCCCCAGCATTTT.

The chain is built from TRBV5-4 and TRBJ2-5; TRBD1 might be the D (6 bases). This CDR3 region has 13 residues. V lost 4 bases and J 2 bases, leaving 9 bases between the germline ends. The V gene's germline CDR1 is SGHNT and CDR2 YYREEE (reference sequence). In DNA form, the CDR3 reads TGTGCCAGCAGCCCGGGACAACAAGAGACCCAGTACTTC. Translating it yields CASSPGQQETQYF.

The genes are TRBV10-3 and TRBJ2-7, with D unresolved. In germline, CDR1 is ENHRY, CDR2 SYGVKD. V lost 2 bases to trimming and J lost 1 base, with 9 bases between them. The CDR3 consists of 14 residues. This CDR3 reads CAISEGIRSYEQYF. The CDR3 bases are TGTGCCATCAGTGAGGGTATCAGGTCCTACGAGCAGTACTTC.

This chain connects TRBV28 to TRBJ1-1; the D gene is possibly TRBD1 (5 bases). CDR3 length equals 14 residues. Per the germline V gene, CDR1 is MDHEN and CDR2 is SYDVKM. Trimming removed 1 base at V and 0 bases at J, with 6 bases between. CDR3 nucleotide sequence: TGTGCCAGCAGTTTATCGGGGGTGAACACTGAAGCTTTCTTT. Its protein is CASSLSGVNTEAFF. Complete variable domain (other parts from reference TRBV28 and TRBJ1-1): DVKVTQSSRYLVKRTGEKVFLECVQDMDHENMFWYRQDPGLGLRLIYFSYDVKMKEKGDIPEGYSVSREKKERFSLILESASTNQTSMYLCASSLSGVNTEAFFGQGTRLTVV.

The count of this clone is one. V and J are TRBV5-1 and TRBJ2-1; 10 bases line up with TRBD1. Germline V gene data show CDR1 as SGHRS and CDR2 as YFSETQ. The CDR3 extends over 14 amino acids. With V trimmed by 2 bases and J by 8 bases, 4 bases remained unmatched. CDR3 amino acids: CASSFGQGVDEQFF. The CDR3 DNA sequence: TGCGCCAGCAGCTTCGGACAGGGGGTCGATGAGCAGTTCTTC.

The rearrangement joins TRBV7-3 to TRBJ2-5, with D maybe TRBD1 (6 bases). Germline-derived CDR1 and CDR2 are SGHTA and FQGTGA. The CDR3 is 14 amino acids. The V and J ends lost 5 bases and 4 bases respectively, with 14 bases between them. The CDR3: CASSATGRGETQYF. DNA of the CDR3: TGTGCCAGCAGCGCCACAGGGAGAGGAGAGACCCAGTACTTC.

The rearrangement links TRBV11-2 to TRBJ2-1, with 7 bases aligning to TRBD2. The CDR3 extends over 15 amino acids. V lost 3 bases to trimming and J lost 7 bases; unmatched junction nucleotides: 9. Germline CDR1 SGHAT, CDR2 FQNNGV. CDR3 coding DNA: TGTGCCAGCAGCTTTCAAATAGCGGGCGGAAATGAGCAGTTCTTC. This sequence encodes CASSFQIAGGNEQFF.

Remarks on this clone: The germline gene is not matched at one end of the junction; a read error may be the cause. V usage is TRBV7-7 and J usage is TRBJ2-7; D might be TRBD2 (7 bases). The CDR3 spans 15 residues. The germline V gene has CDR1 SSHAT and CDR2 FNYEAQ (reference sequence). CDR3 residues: CASSLEAGAPYEQYF. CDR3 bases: TGTGCTAGCAGCTTAGAGGCGGGGGCACCCTACGAGCAGTACTTC.

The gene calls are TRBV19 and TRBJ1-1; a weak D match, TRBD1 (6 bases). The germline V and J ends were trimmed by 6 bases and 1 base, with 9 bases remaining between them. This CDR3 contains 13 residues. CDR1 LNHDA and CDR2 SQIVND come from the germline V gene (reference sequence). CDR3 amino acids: CASRRTANTEAFF. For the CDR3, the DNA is TGTGCCAGTAGGCGGACAGCGAACACTGAAGCTTTCTTT.

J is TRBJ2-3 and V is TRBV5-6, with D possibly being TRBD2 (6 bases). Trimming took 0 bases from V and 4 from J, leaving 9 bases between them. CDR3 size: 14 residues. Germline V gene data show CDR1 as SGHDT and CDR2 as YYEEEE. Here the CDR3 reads CASSLGREADTQYF. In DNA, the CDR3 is TGTGCCAGCAGCTTGGGCAGGGAGGCAGATACGCAGTATTTT.

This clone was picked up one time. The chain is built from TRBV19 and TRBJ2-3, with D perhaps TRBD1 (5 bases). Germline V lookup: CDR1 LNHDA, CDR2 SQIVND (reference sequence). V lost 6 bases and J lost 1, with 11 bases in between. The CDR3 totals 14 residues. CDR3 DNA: TGTGCCAGTAGAGACGACAGCCGCACAGATACGCAGTATTTT. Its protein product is CASRDDSRTDTQYF.

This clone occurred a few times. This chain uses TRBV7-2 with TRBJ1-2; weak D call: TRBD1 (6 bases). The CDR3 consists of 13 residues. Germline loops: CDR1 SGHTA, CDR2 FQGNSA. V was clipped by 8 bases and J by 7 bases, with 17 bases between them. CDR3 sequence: CASGKGGASGYTF. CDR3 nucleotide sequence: TGTGCCAGCGGCAAAGGGGGGGCCTCTGGCTACACCTTC. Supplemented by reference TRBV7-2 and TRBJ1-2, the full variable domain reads GAGVSQSPSNKVTEKGKDVELRCDPISGHTALYWYRQSLGQGLEFLIYFQGNSAPDKSGLPSDRFSAERTGGSVSTLTIQRTQQEDSAVYLCASGKGGASGYTFGSGTRLTVV.

In DNA form, the CDR3 reads TGTGCCAGCAGCGAATCCTCAGGGGTAGTGTTCTTC. Residues: CASSESSGVVFF. The J gene is TRBJ2-1, the V gene TRBV2, with a tentative D call TRBD1 (6 bases). The V end was cut by 6 bases, the J end by 15 bases, with 18 bases between. The CDR3 sequence is 12 residues long. Per germline, CDR1 SNHLY and CDR2 FYNNEI.

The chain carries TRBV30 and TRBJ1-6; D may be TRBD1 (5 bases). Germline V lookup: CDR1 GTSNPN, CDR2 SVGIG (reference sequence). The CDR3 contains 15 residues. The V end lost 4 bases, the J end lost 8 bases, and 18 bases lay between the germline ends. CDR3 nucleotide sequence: TGTGCCTGGACTATCCGGGACTGGAGAGATTCACCCCTCCACTTT. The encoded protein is CAWTIRDWRDSPLHF.

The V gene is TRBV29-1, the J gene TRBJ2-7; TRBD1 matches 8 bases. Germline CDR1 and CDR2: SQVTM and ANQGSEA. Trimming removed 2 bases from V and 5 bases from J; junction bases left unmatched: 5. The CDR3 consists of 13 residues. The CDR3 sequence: CSVEQTGEDEQYF. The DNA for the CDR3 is TGCAGCGTTGAACAGACAGGGGAGGACGAGCAGTACTTC.

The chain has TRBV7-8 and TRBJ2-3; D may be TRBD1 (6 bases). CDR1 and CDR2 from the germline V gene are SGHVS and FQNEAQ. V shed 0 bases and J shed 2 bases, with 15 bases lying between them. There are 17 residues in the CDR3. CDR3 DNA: TGTGCCAGCAGCTTAGCGGGGGCAGGGCCATACACAGATACGCAGTATTTT. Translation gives CASSLAGAGPYTDTQYF.

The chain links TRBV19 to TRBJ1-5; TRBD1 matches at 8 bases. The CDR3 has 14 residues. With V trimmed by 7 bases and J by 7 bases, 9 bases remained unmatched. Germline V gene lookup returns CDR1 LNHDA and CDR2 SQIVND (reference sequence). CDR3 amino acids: CASKGRGQGQPQHF. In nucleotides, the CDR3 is TGTGCCAGTAAAGGCAGGGGGCAAGGACAGCCCCAGCATTTT.

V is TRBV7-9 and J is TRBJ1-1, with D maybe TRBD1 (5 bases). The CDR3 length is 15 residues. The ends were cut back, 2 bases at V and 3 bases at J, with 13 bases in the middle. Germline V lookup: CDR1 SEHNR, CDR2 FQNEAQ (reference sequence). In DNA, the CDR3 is TGTGCCAGCAGCTTATCCCAAGTCAGGGACACTGAAGCTTTCTTT. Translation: CASSLSQVRDTEAFF.